This entry lists 23 T cell receptor beta chains sequenced from one sample in a study of cytomegalovirus exposure and HLA in healthy donors. The primer mix had 60 Vbeta and 13 Jbeta primers. Sequencing was performed with immunoSEQ multiplex PCR; in TCRdb, only in-frame clones are kept and a portion is missing. This table has about 160,000 clones, roughly 75% appearing once. Material: PBMCs. The source of these receptors is a male donor in good health and CMV-seronegative.

The chain couples TRBV7-2 to TRBJ2-5; TRBD1 is a possible D gene (5 bases). Trimming cost V 6 bases and J 5 bases, with 16 bases left between them. This CDR3 is built from 14 residues. CDR1 is SGHTA, CDR2 FQGNSA, per germline. The DNA for the CDR3 is TGTGCCAGCAGGAAGGGGTACAGATACGAGACCCAGTACTTC. Amino acids: CASRKGYRYETQYF.

The V call is TRBV27, the J call TRBJ2-7, with 7 bases matching TRBD1. The CDR3 consists of 14 residues. CDR1 and CDR2 from the germline V gene are MNHEY and SMNVEV (reference sequence). The junction had 8 bases not matched to a gene; V was cut back by 6 bases and J by 3 bases. In nucleotides, the CDR3 is TGTGCCAGCAGACTTTGGGACAGCGACTACGAGCAGTACTTC. Amino acid sequence: CASRLWDSDYEQYF.

The chain links TRBV6-6 to TRBJ1-3; D perhaps matches TRBD1 (5 bases). The germline gives CDR1 MNHNY, CDR2 SVGAGI (reference sequence). The V end was cut by 2 bases, the J end by 6 bases, with 17 bases between. This CDR3 spans 16 amino acids. As DNA, the CDR3 is TGTGCCAGCAGTTACGATGGTTACAGGCCGGCAAACACCATATATTTT. Protein: CASSYDGYRPANTIYF.

The chain employs TRBV19 and TRBJ1-1; D is possibly TRBD1 (6 bases). CDR1 and CDR2 (germline): LNHDA, SQIVND (reference sequence). The CDR3 totals 15 residues. V lost 3 bases and J lost 7, with 18 bases in between. As DNA, the CDR3 is TGTGCCAGTAGTATTCCCACTTGGGGGACAATTGAAGCTTTCTTT. As protein: CASSIPTWGTIEAFF.

The V and J genes are TRBV19 and TRBJ2-7; possible D gene TRBD1, 6 bases. CDR3 length: 14 residues. The germline V and J ends were trimmed by 5 bases and 1 base, with 12 bases remaining between them. CDR1 and CDR2 from the germline V gene are LNHDA and SQIVND (reference sequence). CDR3 region: CASSARDISYEQYF. CDR3 in DNA: TGTGCCAGTAGTGCCCGGGACATTTCCTACGAGCAGTACTTC.

Concerning this clone: This sample also contains other DNA sequences that code for the same CDR3. The chain recombines TRBV18 with TRBJ1-1; unclear D gene. Per the germline V gene, CDR1 is KGHSH and CDR2 is LQKENI. The CDR3 extends over 14 amino acids. The V end was cut by 0 bases, the J end by 1 base, with 6 bases between. CDR3 bases: TGTGCCAGCTCACCACCGCTCAGGAACACTGAAGCTTTCTTT. It encodes CASSPPLRNTEAFF.

This clone was found once. CDR3 in amino acids: CASSVESGSQPQHF. The CDR3 DNA follows: TGTGCCAGCAGCGTGGAATCAGGGTCCCAGCCCCAGCATTTT. V is TRBV9 and J is TRBJ1-5; weak D call: TRBD1 (5 bases). V was trimmed by 2 bases and J by 7 bases, leaving 13 bases between them. CDR1 and CDR2 from the germline V gene are SGDLS and YYNGEE. This CDR3 has 14 residues.

This clone showed up just once. V usage is TRBV5-1 and J usage is TRBJ2-2, with 7 bases matching TRBD2. V shed 2 bases, J shed 1 base, and the junction held 5 bases outside the gene matches. CDR1 and CDR2 from the germline V gene are SGHRS and YFSETQ. The CDR3 contains 16 residues. The CDR3 loop reads CASSLRASGNTGELFF. The CDR3 DNA reads TGCGCCAGCAGCTTACGGGCTAGCGGGAACACCGGGGAGCTGTTTTTT.

The CDR3 here is CASSQDRGVDGYTF. DNA of the CDR3: TGCGCCAGCAGTCAGGACAGGGGCGTAGATGGCTACACCTTC. This rearrangement joins TRBV4-1 to TRBJ1-2; TRBD1 agrees at 9 bases. CDR3 length equals 14 residues. Germline V gene data show CDR1 as MGHRA and CDR2 as YSYEKL. The J segment lost 6 bases and the V segment lost 6 bases, leaving 8 bases of the junction unmatched.

The chain uses TRBV28 and TRBJ2-3, with 10 bases that match TRBD2. Trimming took 4 bases from V and 6 from J; bases not matched to a gene: 7. This CDR3 spans 15 amino acids. In germline, CDR1 is MDHEN, CDR2 SYDVKM. In DNA, the CDR3 is TGTGCCAGCAGTTCATCGACTAGCGGGCAGGATACGCAGTATTTT. It encodes CASSSSTSGQDTQYF.

The J gene is TRBJ1-4, the V gene TRBV29-1; D remains ambiguous. V dropped 7 bases and J dropped 8 bases, with 17 bases sitting between them. CDR1 is SQVTM, CDR2 ANQGSEA, per germline. The CDR3 has 13 amino acids. This CDR3 is CSGYSAGKEKLFF. CDR3 bases: TGCAGCGGGTACAGCGCCGGGAAGGAAAAACTGTTTTTT.

This clone was found a few times. The chain couples TRBV5-1 to TRBJ2-5; D not resolved. Germline loops: CDR1 SGHRS, CDR2 YFSETQ. The CDR3 has 15 amino acids. V was clipped by 1 base and J by 2 bases, with 12 bases between them. The CDR3 nucleotides are TGCGCCAGCAGCTTGAGTTCCGCGGAACAAGAGACCCAGTACTTC. Its translation: CASSLSSAEQETQYF.

The genes are TRBV13 and TRBJ1-5; weak D call: TRBD1 (5 bases). The CDR3 loop spans 15 amino acids. CDR1 is PRHDT and CDR2 is FYEKMQ in the germline V gene (reference sequence). Trimming removed 5 bases at V and 0 bases at J, with 11 bases between. CDR3 sequence: CASSQTENSNQPQHF. The CDR3 region has the DNA TGTGCCAGCAGCCAGACAGAAAATAGCAATCAGCCCCAGCATTTT.

The chain joins TRBV27 to TRBJ2-1, with 7 bases lining up with TRBD1. The CDR3 contains 15 residues. Per germline, CDR1 MNHEY and CDR2 SMNVEV (reference sequence). With 3 bases clipped from V and 6 bases from J, the junction kept 8 bases outside the gene matches. Here the CDR3 reads CASSFVQGWFNEQFF. The DNA for the CDR3 is TGTGCCAGCAGTTTTGTACAGGGGTGGTTCAATGAGCAGTTCTTC.

The chain links TRBV29-1 to TRBJ2-7; 9 bases agree with TRBD2. The CDR3 runs to 15 residues. CDR1 and CDR2 (germline): SQVTM, ANQGSEA. V lost 4 bases, J lost 0 bases, and 7 bases stayed unmatched. CDR3 coding DNA: TGCAGCGTTGCGATAGCGGGGGCTATCTCCTACGAGCAGTACTTC. Translating gives CSVAIAGAISYEQYF.

There are a few counts of this clone. J is TRBJ2-1 and V is TRBV5-1, with 13 bases that match TRBD2. The CDR3 sequence is 15 residues long. V was clipped by 5 bases and J by 9 bases; unmatched bases: 8. In germline, CDR1 is SGHRS, CDR2 YFSETQ. The CDR3 spells CASRPTSGRASEQFF. CDR3 bases: TGCGCCAGCAGACCTACTAGCGGGAGGGCCAGTGAGCAGTTCTTC.

CDR3 in DNA: TGCGCCAGCAGCTGGACAGGGTATGGGGATGAAGCTTTCTTT. It encodes CASSWTGYGDEAFF. The chain combines TRBV5-1 with TRBJ1-1, with TRBD1 matching 8 bases. Germline CDR1 SGHRS, CDR2 YFSETQ. There are 14 residues in the CDR3. V shed 3 bases and J 7 bases; nucleotides not matched to a gene: 8.

The chain links TRBV7-8 to TRBJ2-5, with a tentative D call TRBD2 (5 bases). The CDR3 is 13 residues long. Looked up from germline, CDR1 is SGHVS and CDR2 is FQNEAQ. The V end lost 3 bases, the J end lost 1 base, and 6 bases lay between the germline ends. The DNA of the CDR3 is TGTGCCAGCAGCTTCGCGGGCCAAGAGACCCAGTACTTC. Translated: CASSFAGQETQYF.

This clone occurred a few times. The V gene is TRBV29-1, the J gene TRBJ2-3, with D possibly TRBD2 on 6 matching bases. The V end was cut by 2 bases, the J end by 4 bases, with 13 bases between. Germline lookup yields CDR1 SQVTM and CDR2 ANQGSEA. The CDR3 is made up of 14 amino acids. CDR3 nucleotide sequence: TGCAGCGTTGAAAAGGGAGGTTCCCCAGATACGCAGTATTTT. This codes for CSVEKGGSPDTQYF.

V usage is TRBV5-4 and J usage is TRBJ1-2; TRBD1 aligns across 8 bases. The J segment lost 2 bases and the V segment lost 4 bases, leaving 7 bases of the junction unmatched. There are 15 residues in the CDR3. CDR1 is SGHNT, CDR2 YYREEE, per germline (reference sequence). The CDR3 DNA reads as TGTGCCAGCAGCACGCGACAGGGGAACAACTATGGCTACACCTTC. Protein: CASSTRQGNNYGYTF.

This clone appeared a few times. This CDR3 reads CASSSGQATNEKLFF. CDR3 coding DNA: TGTGCCAGCAGCTCGGGACAGGCAACTAATGAAAAACTGTTTTTT. The rearrangement uses TRBV7-2 and TRBJ1-4; 8 bases match TRBD1. J lost 0 bases, V lost 4 bases, and 1 base had no gene match. Germline-derived CDR1 and CDR2 are SGHTA and FQGNSA. CDR3 length: 15 residues.

This clone was counted only a few times. The gene calls are TRBV4-1 and TRBJ1-6; D uncertain. Germline CDR1 is MGHRA and CDR2 is YSYEKL. Trimming pared 0 bases from V and 6 bases from J, leaving 15 bases between. The CDR3 totals 17 residues. This chain's CDR3 is CASSQDWQSGRNSPLHF. CDR3 in DNA: TGCGCCAGCAGCCAAGACTGGCAGTCAGGTCGTAATTCACCCCTCCACTTT.

The chain couples TRBV2 to TRBJ2-7; TRBD1 might be the D (6 bases). Germline V lookup: CDR1 SNHLY, CDR2 FYNNEI. This CDR3 region has 13 residues. Deletions cut 8 bases from V and 5 bases from J, with 16 bases between. This chain's CDR3 is CASPGQGQNEQYF. The CDR3, as DNA: TGTGCCAGCCCCGGGCAGGGGCAAAACGAGCAGTACTTC.